In its sample, the clone carrying this T cell receptor beta chain was seen a few times. This sample was included in a study of response to subunit inactivated influenza vaccine. MiXCR was run by TCRdb on the RT-PCR reads, yielding one entry per CDR3 protein. Of just under 550,000 distinct CDR3 sequences listed, under 25% are singletons. This same sample was also part of a study on T cells expressing NK-cell markers. According to that study: Template switching by 5'RACE with UMIs generated the TCR beta cDNA.

This TCR was recovered from a man over 45 who received an inactivated influenza vaccine. The sequencing here drew on CD4+ T cells sorted from PBMCs, taken approximately 12 days after vaccination.

The CDR3 region is CATTGGGPPTGELFF. In DNA, the CDR3 is TGTGCCACCACAGGGGGCGGACCCCCCACCGGGGAGCTGTTTTTT. V is TRBV7-9 and J is TRBJ2-2; 9 bases match TRBD1. This CDR3 contains 15 residues. The V and J ends lost 10 bases and 4 bases, in that order; junction bases with no gene match: 10. CDR1 and CDR2 (germline): SEHNR, FQNEAQ (reference sequence).